This TCR beta chain was sequenced for a study of CD8+ T cells in alopecia areata. General study findings and limits: Only one nonresponder was present, which leaves the link between baseline CD8+ expansion and response uncertain.

Sequencing used cDNA as its template, made by extracting RNA and reverse transcribing it. Some clones are missing from TCRdb's copy, which holds only in-frame ones; the method was immunoSEQ multiplex PCR. The sample holds 150,000 to 200,000 clones, 50% to 75% seen once. To note about this clone: The antigen remains undetermined.

Indicated treatment: oral pan-JAK inhibitor, 5-10 mg twice daily. Alopecia areata patients provided lesional scalp punch biopsies and peripheral blood, both collected for the study. The source of this sequence is a human donor with alopecia areata. The specimen was CD4+ T cells sorted from blood, collected between weeks 55 and 65, from a patient treated with tofacitinib.

In DNA, the CDR3 is TGTGCCAGCAGCAGGGGATCGGGACAGCCCCAGCATTTT. Translation gives CASSRGSGQPQHF. This rearrangement joins TRBV7-6 to TRBJ1-5, with a possible D match to TRBD1 (5 bases). The germline CDR1 and CDR2 sequences are SGHVS and FNYEAQ. The CDR3 consists of 13 residues. V was cut by 5 bases and J by 7 bases, with 12 bases left in between.